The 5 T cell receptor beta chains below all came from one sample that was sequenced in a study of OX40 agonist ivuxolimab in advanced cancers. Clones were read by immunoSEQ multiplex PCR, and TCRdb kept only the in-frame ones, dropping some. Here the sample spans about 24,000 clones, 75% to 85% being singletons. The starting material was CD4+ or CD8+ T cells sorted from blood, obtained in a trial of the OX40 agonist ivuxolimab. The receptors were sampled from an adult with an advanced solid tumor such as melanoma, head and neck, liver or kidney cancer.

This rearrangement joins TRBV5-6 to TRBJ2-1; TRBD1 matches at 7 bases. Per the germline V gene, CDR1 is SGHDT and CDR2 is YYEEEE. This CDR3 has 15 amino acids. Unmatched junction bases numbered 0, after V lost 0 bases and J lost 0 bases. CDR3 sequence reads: CASSLDRGSYNEQFF. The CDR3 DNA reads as TGTGCCAGCAGCTTGGACAGGGGCTCCTACAATGAGCAGTTCTTC.

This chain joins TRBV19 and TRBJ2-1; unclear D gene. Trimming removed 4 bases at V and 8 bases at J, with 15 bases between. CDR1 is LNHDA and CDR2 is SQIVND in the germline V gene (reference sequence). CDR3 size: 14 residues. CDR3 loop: CASSTPLEAHEQFF. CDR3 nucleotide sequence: TGTGCCAGTAGTACGCCCTTAGAGGCCCATGAGCAGTTCTTC.

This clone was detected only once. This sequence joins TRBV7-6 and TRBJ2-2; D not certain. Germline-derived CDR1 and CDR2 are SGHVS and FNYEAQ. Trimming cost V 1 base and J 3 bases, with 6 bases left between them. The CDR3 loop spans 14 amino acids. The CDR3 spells CASSLEADTGELFF. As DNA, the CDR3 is TGTGCCAGCAGCTTAGAGGCAGACACCGGGGAGCTGTTTTTT.

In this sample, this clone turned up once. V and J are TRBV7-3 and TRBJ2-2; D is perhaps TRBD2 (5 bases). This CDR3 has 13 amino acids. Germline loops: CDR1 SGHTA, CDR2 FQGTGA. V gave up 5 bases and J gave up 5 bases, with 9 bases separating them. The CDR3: CASSPTGTGELFF. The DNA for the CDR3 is TGTGCCAGCAGCCCAACGGGGACCGGGGAGCTGTTTTTT.

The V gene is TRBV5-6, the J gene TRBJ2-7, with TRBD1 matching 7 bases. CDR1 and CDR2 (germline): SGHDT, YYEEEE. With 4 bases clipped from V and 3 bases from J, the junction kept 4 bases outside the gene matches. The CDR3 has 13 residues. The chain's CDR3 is CASSLGTVYEQYF. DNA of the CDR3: TGTGCCAGCAGCCTGGGGACAGTCTACGAGCAGTACTTC.